This T cell receptor beta chain was captured in a study of blood T cell repertoires in COVID-19. Study as a whole: There were acute and convalescent COVID-19 samples, and they came from the United States, Italy and Spain. Sample material is recorded as cDNA or gDNA derived from T cells, B-cell-depleted T cells, or PBMCs.

In the original processing: Amplification with reference gene primers provided the estimates of nucleated cell counts. TCRdb's table, derived via immunoSEQ multiplex PCR, lists solely in-frame clones and lacks some. The DNA gave D and trimming, while V, J and clone size come from that table. The table lists 65,000 to 80,000 clones, over 65% of them singletons. Trimming took 8 bases from V and 10 from J; bases not matched to a gene: 22. Germline V gene data show CDR1 as SNHLY and CDR2 as FYNNEI. The CDR3 has 18 amino acids. A single count supports this clone. The V gene is TRBV2, the J gene TRBJ1-6; 8 nucleotides line up with TRBD1. The sequencing sample was made of peripheral blood. The sequence was collected from a human donor in a cohort sampled during active COVID-19. Here the CDR3 reads CASVYGQRRQGMSSPLHF. The CDR3 nucleotides read TGTGCCAGCGTTTACGGACAAAGGAGACAGGGGATGAGCTCACCCCTCCACTTT. Drawing the rest from reference TRBV2 and TRBJ1-6, the complete variable domain is EPEVTQTPSHQVTQMGQEVILRCVPISNHLYFYWYRQILGQKVEFLVSFYNNEISEKSEIFDDQFSVERPDGSNFTLKIRSTKLEDSAMYFCASVYGQRRQGMSSPLHFGNGTRLTVT.